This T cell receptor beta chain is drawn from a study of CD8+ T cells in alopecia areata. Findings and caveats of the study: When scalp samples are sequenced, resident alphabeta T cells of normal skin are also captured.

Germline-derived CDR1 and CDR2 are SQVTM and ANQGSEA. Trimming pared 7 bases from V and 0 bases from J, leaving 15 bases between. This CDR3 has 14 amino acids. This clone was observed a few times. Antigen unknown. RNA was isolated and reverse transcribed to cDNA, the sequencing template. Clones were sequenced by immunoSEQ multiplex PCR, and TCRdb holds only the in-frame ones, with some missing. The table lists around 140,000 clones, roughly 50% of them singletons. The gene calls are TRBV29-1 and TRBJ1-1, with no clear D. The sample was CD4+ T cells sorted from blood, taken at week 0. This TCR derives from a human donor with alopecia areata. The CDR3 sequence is CSAGGRRMNTEAFF. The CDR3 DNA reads TGCAGCGCGGGCGGGAGGCGGATGAACACTGAAGCTTTCTTT.